This T cell receptor (beta chain) was profiled in a study of T cell responses to AZD1222 COVID-19 vaccine. Whole-study results and caveats: The breadth and depth of Spike-specific TCRs increased once two AZD1222 doses had been given.

A note on this clone: Its specificity is not known.

Only in-frame clones appear in the TCRdb table, and some are missing; sequencing was by immunoSEQ multiplex PCR. The sample lists about 110,000 clones; roughly 90% were seen once. This TCR derives from an adult in good health. The sequenced sample was peripheral blood, obtained on day 0 of AZD1222 vaccination.

This CDR3 is CASSTGTGGTVETQYF. The CDR3 DNA follows: TGTGCCAGCAGCACGGGGACAGGGGGGACGGTAGAGACCCAGTACTTC. This chain joins TRBV7-7 and TRBJ2-5, with TRBD1 matching 11 bases. The CDR3 runs to 16 residues. The trim removed 5 bases at V and 4 bases at J, leaving 9 bases unmatched. CDR1 is SSHAT and CDR2 is FNYEAQ in the germline V gene (reference sequence).